This T cell receptor beta chain was recorded in a study of glioma-infiltrating T cells after dendritic cell vaccination (dated by TCRdb to about 2016). Background for the entire study: The cohort comprised about 15 glioblastoma patients from Phase I and II dendritic cell vaccination trials, 9 newly diagnosed and 6 with recurrent disease. Patients received autologous tumor lysate-pulsed dendritic cell vaccination between about 2002 and 2012. To make the vaccine, monocyte-derived dendritic cells were cultured for under 9 days with IL-4 and GM-CSF and then pulsed overnight with autologous tumor lysate. Each patient got three intradermal injections of the dendritic cell vaccine, spaced at biweekly intervals, in the arm below the axilla. In glioblastoma patients vaccinated with dendritic cells, deep sequencing of TCR beta CDR3 regions served to measure tumor-infiltrating lymphocyte content and to compare repertoires between tumor and blood. Survival after dendritic cell vaccination was correlated with TCR sequencing metrics, including TIL content and tumor-blood repertoire overlap.

The immunoSEQ assay amplified TCRB CDR3 regions from roughly 2 micrograms of genomic DNA, or from all available DNA when less than that amount was available. Multiplex PCR used 60 forward primers for TCR V beta segments and 13 reverse primers for J beta segments. Synthetic control templates were spiked into each sample at limiting dilution to estimate reads per starting template. Reads of 87 bp were generated by sequencing on the Illumina HiSeq System. As for the original processing: PCR and sequencing errors were removed by a nearest neighbor algorithm that merged closely related sequences. TCR overlap was defined as the percentage of unique tumor TCR beta sequences that were also found in the peripheral blood of the same patient. Not all clones reach the TCRdb copy of this immuneACCESS table, which keeps in-frame sequences only. Checked studies attribute under half of the gap to unresolved V genes and leave the rest unexplained. V, J and clone size were drawn from that table, and D and trimming were deduced from the DNA. The sample data list tens of thousands of clones, and less than 85% of these were observed just once. The ten largest make up 8.5% of the sample.

What the authors observed across the whole study: No direct relationship between TCR clonality and survival was found, suggesting a diverse polyclonal response may matter. The TCR overlap response model with three groups was called speculative and said to need prospective validation. The cohort was small and heterogeneous, only a few patients had full blood and tumor sets, and even fewer had initial-recurrent tumor pairs. Higher estimated pretreatment TIL content predicted longer time to progression and overall survival after dendritic cell vaccination.

Comments on this clone: Its specific antigen is unknown. No much larger clone exists at a distance of one base, and base qualities are not known.

The CDR3 holds 14 amino acids from the cysteine to the phenylalanine. Only the CDR3 DNA is retained, 42 bases long and in frame from the first base. V is trimmed back by 4 bases and J by 5 bases, and the junction contains 7 bases that no gene match accounts for. Via the germline V gene (reference sequence), CDR1 is SEHNR and CDR2 FQNEAQ. The time point tag for this specimen amounts to: after dendritic cell vaccination, including at tumor progression/relapse. Patients were selected on the basis of adequate residual fresh-frozen tumor tissue and more than two years of available survival data. Molecular status otherwise varied across the glioblastoma patients, but none of them carried an isocitrate dehydrogenase mutation. PBMC were collected before vaccination, two weeks after the third vaccination, and at tumor progression if progression occurred. The Qiagen DNeasy Blood extraction Kit was used for extraction of genomic DNA.

The chain is assembled from TRBV7-9 and TRBJ2-5; 7 junctional bases match TRBD1. This clonotype originated in a human donor with glioblastoma. The source was blood, collected after dendritic cell vaccination. The DNA sequence is TGTGCCAGCAGCTCGACAGGGTCGGGGGAGACCCAGTACTTC. This sequence encodes CASSSTGSGETQYF.